This T cell receptor (beta chain) originates from a study of identical twins. General observations from the study: Invariant T cells like MAIT and iNKT could partly confound the zero-insertion analyses. Low generation-probability sequences were in excess among twin-shared out-of-frame alpha sequences.

To note about this clonotype: Its antigen is unknown.

MiXCR, applied by TCRdb to the 5' RACE reads, yields one record per CDR3 protein. The sample holds 200,000 to 250,000 distinct CDR3 sequences, about 7.5% seen once. These data were also reused for a study on yellow fever vaccine responses in identical twins.

Sequencing used memory (CD45RO+) T cells sorted from blood. The origin of this receptor is a woman aged 18-29 years in good health.

In nucleotides, the CDR3 is TGTGCCAGCAGCACCGGCTCAGGACAGCACACAGATACGCAGTATTTT. This encodes CASSTGSGQHTDTQYF. The gene calls are TRBV12-3 or TRBV12-4 and TRBJ2-3, with TRBD1 as a possible D gene (6 bases). With 6 bases removed from V and 2 bases from J, the gap between germline ends came to 18 bases. The CDR3 totals 16 residues.